The clone carrying this TCR beta chain has a handful of counts. These data originate in a study of T cells in Graves' hyperthyroidism and ophthalmopathy. V was clipped by 2 bases and J by 10 bases, with 12 bases between them. Per the germline V gene, CDR1 is SGHRS and CDR2 is YFSETQ. The CDR3 spans 12 residues. RNA transcripts served as the template for amplifying TCR beta CDR3 regions. A first-round RT-PCR of the TCR CDR3 used the HTBI primer set. TCRdb reprocessed the multiplex PCR reads via MiXCR and lists one record per CDR3 protein. This sample has 480,000 or so distinct CDR3 sequences; roughly 45% occur once, and the top ten carry around 47%.

The sequencing sample was made of peripheral blood or thyroid tissue (not recorded which). The source of this sequence is an adult woman with Graves' disease, either hyperthyroidism or ophthalmopathy (not recorded which). This chain joins TRBV5-1 and TRBJ1-2; D is unresolved. This CDR3 is CASSFDILSYTF. CDR3 nucleotides: TGCGCCAGCAGCTTCGACATTTTGTCCTACACCTTC.